This T cell receptor beta chain was identified during a study of shared clonotypes between healthy human individuals. Trimming stripped 0 bases from V and 1 base from J, with 7 bases between. CDR1 is SGHKS, CDR2 YYEKEE, per germline (reference sequence). The CDR3 has 14 amino acids. The table came from immunoSEQ multiplex PCR; TCRdb's copy has only in-frame clones and leaves some out. This table has 2 million to 2.5 million clones, 90% to 95% appearing once. A note on this clone: The sample holds other DNA sequences that translate to the same CDR3.

Source material: naive CD4+ T cells from PBMCs. The sample's subset: CD45RA+ positively selected. The V and J genes are TRBV5-5 and TRBJ1-2; D call uncertain. The clonotype was recovered from a man aged 18 to 29 in good health. Some clones in this sample may be carry-over from other donors' samples. The CDR3 region is CASSLVGSNYGYTF. CDR3 nucleotides: TGTGCCAGCAGCTTGGTGGGCAGTAACTATGGCTACACCTTC.